The rows below give T cell receptor beta chains drawn from one sample of a study of regulatory T cells in long-lasting Graves disease. TCRdb processed the multiplex PCR reads anew with MiXCR; each CDR3 protein has one entry. The table shows 300,000 to 500,000 distinct CDR3 sequences, with roughly 20% occurring only once. Sample: peripheral blood mononuclear cells (PBMCs), taken when the disease was refractory, from a patient treated with antithyroid drugs. The receptor source for this set is a female donor with Graves disease. The conserved cysteine and the conserved F or W are not part of the CDR3 here. The order of the fields is J gene, V gene, D gene, CDR3 length, CDR3 protein. A D gene is named only where the DNA matches it firmly.

TRBJ2-1,TRBV6-9,TRBD1,13,ASSYSGTDHNEQF
TRBJ2-7,TRBV7-2,.,12,ASSLSGVSIGKD
TRBJ1-3,TRBV30,.,10,ACVPSGNTIY
TRBJ2-5,TRBV7-8,.,11,ASSRASGETQY
TRBJ2-2,TRBV6-5,TRBD1,15,ASSYPLTKGASGELF
TRBJ1-5,TRBV6-1,.,12,ATRGKGSNQPQH
TRBJ2-5,TRBV11-2,.,13,ASSLGSLQGETQY
TRBJ2-5,TRBV9,.,18,ASSPYLRFRGVSGKRTQY
TRBJ2-7,TRBV29-1,TRBD2,14,SVDVWTSGRAGEQY
TRBJ2-7,TRBV4-1,TRBD2,13,ASSLTSGIYYEQY
TRBJ1-1,TRBV29-1,.,10,SVLQVNTEAF
TRBJ2-7,TRBV6-1,.,10,ASSIPPDEQY
TRBJ2-4,TRBV28,TRBD1,12,ASSPRGQGDIQY
TRBJ2-3,TRBV20-1,TRBD1,11,SVQDRIMDTQY
TRBJ2-5,TRBV20-1,TRBD2,14,SARDPGLAGKETQY
.,TRBV4-1,TRBD2,16,ASSQGGGMLAGYNEQF
TRBJ1-2,TRBV29-1,.,10,SVETLTYGYT
TRBJ1-1,TRBV6-1,.,11,ASGAQSYTEAF
TRBJ1-2,TRBV6-2/TRBV6-3,.,13,ASTRDGSMIYGYT
TRBJ2-2,TRBV7-7,.,13,ASSAAPLNTGELF
TRBJ2-7,TRBV29-1,TRBD1,16,SVEDLPNSGTGGNEQY
TRBJ2-5,TRBV4-3,.,15,ASSQDFEGHGGETQY
TRBJ1-5,TRBV20-1,TRBD1,13,SASVGTGRNQPQH
TRBJ2-7,TRBV4-1,TRBD2,14,ASSRISGRARDEQY
TRBJ1-1,TRBV20-1,.,11,SAPTGGVTEAF
TRBJ1-2,TRBV20-1,TRBD1,12,SARTIRTGSGYT
TRBJ1-5,TRBV30,.,11,AWTGDSNQPQH
TRBJ2-7,TRBV11-2,.,15,ASSLGGLGRGYYEQY
TRBJ2-7,TRBV9,TRBD1,12,ASSGAGGAREQY
TRBJ2-1,TRBV2,.,10,ASSEGYNEQF
TRBJ2-2,TRBV3-1,.,12,ASSHQDNTGELF
TRBJ1-2,TRBV7-6,TRBD1,14,ASSLDKGTAAGGYT
TRBJ1-5,TRBV5-6,.,14,ASSLSRGQAEGPQH
TRBJ1-1,TRBV10-1,.,11,ASSDGEDTEAF
TRBJ1-5,TRBV6-1,.,15,ASSPRQVDFRHQPQH
TRBJ2-1,TRBV12-3/TRBV12-4,.,13,ASSHGAGAYNEQF
TRBJ1-1,TRBV2,.,13,ASSEGLTGNTEAF
TRBJ1-5,TRBV27,.,14,ASSGTGHPSNQPQH
TRBJ2-5,TRBV11-2,.,12,ASSLSDQGETQY
TRBJ2-7,TRBV7-3,TRBD1,15,ASSFFGETGEIYEQY
TRBJ2-7,TRBV28,.,15,ASSFGSRPSKTYEQY
TRBJ1-2,TRBV29-1,.,14,SVDRLPGESNYGYT
TRBJ1-4,TRBV7-2,TRBD1,12,ASSHGQGGEKLF
TRBJ2-2,TRBV2,TRBD1,14,ASSEIYRGATGELF
TRBJ2-5,TRBV6-1,TRBD2,11,ASSRGTSDTQY
TRBJ2-2,TRBV27,TRBD2,14,ASSGLAGFSTGELF
TRBJ2-5,TRBV28,TRBD1,13,ASTEGTGGWETQY
TRBJ2-7,TRBV9,TRBD2,13,ASSGRLATSYEQY
TRBJ1-5,TRBV6-1,.,14,ASTQEGGRPNQPQH
TRBJ2-7,TRBV11-2,TRBD2,13,ASSWGTSGTYEQY